One T cell receptor (beta chain) is described in this entry. Its antigen is undetermined. V lost 6 bases to trimming and J lost 3 bases, with 12 bases between them. CDR3 length: 13 amino acids. Germline CDR1 and CDR2: SQVTM and ANQGSEA. Each CDR3 protein gets one entry after TCRdb re-called the RT-PCR reads with MiXCR. Of approximately 310,000 distinct CDR3 sequences in the sample, roughly 22% are singletons; the top ten hold 9.5% to 13%. This sample was included in a study of response to subunit inactivated influenza vaccine. The study's findings and limits: It was the authors' suggestion that each seasonal influenza vaccination recruits few new T cells.

Here the sequenced sample was PBMCs from blood, taken 21 months after vaccination. This receptor was obtained from a man between 50 and 75 years old who received an inactivated influenza vaccine. V and J are TRBV29-1 and TRBJ2-1; possibly TRBD1 for D (5 bases). CDR3 protein: CSVPPTDYNEQFF. For the CDR3, the DNA is TGCAGCGTCCCCCCGACAGACTACAATGAGCAGTTCTTC.